What follows is one T cell receptor beta chain and its context. The data stem from a study of blood T cell repertoires in COVID-19. Whole-study context: Acute-phase and convalescent COVID-19 samples originated in the United States, Italy and Spain. T cells, B-cell-depleted T cells, or PBMCs provided the cDNA or gDNA that served as material.

In germline, CDR1 is SGDLS, CDR2 YYNGEE. Trimming took 0 bases from V and 2 from J, leaving 9 bases between them. The CDR3 contains 14 residues. The authors' processing: Reference gene primer amplification gave estimated nucleated cell counts. Repertoires were generated with immunoSEQ multiplex PCR, while TCRdb's copy carries only in-frame clones and drops some. That table gives V, J and clone size, and the DNA gave D and trimming. The repertoire holds over 250,000 clones, with approximately 85% as singletons. Material: peripheral blood. This receptor was identified in a woman younger than 45 with acute or convalescent COVID-19. The chain employs TRBV9 and TRBJ2-7; TRBD1 is a possible D gene (6 bases). CDR3 amino acids: CASSVEDSPYEQYF. CDR3 coding DNA: TGTGCCAGCAGCGTAGAGGACAGTCCCTACGAGCAGTACTTC. The full variable domain, rest sourced from reference TRBV9 and TRBJ2-7, is DSGVTQTPKHLITATGQRVTLRCSPRSGDLSVYWYQQSLDQGLQFLIQYYNGEERAKGNILERFSAQQFPDLHSELNLSSLELGDSALYFCASSVEDSPYEQYFGPGTRLTVT.